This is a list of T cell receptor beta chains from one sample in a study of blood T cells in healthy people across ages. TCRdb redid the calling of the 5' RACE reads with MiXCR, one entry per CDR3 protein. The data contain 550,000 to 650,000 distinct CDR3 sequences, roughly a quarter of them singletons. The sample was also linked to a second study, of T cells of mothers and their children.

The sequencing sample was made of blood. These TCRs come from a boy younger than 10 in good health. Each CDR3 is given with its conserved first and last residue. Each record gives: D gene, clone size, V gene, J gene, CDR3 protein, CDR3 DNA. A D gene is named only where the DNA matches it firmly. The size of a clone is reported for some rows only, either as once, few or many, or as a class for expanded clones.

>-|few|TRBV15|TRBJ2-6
CATSRERLSYSGANVLTF
TGTGCCACCAGCAGAGAGAGGTTATCCTACTCTGGGGCCAACGTCCTGACTTTC
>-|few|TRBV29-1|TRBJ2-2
CSVSSGLTSTGEQFF
TGCAGCGTTTCCTCGGGACTGACGAGCACCGGGGAGCAGTTTTTT
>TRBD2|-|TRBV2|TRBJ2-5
CASSAGRAGGQETQYF
TGTGCCAGCAGTGCAGGTCGGGCGGGGGGCCAAGAGACCCAGTACTTC
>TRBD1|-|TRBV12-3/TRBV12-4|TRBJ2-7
CASGTGGEQYF
TGTGCCAGCGGCACAGGGGGCGAGCAGTACTTC
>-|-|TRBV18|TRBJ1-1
CASSSYRASAEAFF
TGTGCCAGCTCATCTTACAGGGCTAGCGCTGAAGCTTTCTTT
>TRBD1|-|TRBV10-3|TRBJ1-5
CAISEYRRGQGQPQHF
TGTGCCATCAGTGAGTATCGGAGGGGACAGGGGCAGCCCCAGCATTTT
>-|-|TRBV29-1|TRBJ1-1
CSVEGSVAFF
TGCAGCGTTGAAGGATCTGTAGCTTTCTTT
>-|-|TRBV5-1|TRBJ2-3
CASSQDLGGGGSDTQYF
TGCGCCAGCAGCCAAGACCTGGGGGGAGGGGGCTCGGATACGCAGTATTTT
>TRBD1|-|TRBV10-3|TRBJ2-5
CAISDRATGGLETRYF
TGTGCCATCAGTGATCGAGCGACAGGGGGCCTAGAGACCCGGTACTTC
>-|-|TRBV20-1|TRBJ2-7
CSARLATYEQYF
TGCAGTGCTAGACTAGCCACCTACGAGCAGTACTTC
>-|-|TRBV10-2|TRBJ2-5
CASSEPRTAERTQYF
TGCGCCAGCAGTGAGCCGAGGACAGCCGAGAGGACCCAGTACTTC
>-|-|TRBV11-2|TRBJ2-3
CASSPALSTQYF
TGTGCCAGCAGCCCCGCCTTGAGTACGCAGTATTTT
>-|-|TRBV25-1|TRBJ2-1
CASSEGTYNEQFF
TGTGCCAGCAGTGAAGGAACCTACAATGAGCAGTTCTTC
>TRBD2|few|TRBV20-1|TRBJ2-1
CSATRASGRNEQFF
TGCAGTGCTACGCGGGCTAGCGGGAGGAATGAGCAGTTCTTC
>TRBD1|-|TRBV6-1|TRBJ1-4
CASRSAEGQGYEKLFF
TGTGCCAGCAGGTCCGCCGAGGGACAGGGTTATGAAAAACTGTTTTTT
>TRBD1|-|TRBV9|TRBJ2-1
CASSVGGQGAYNEQFF
TGTGCCAGCAGCGTAGGGGGACAGGGGGCTTACAATGAGCAGTTCTTC
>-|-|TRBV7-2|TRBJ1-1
CASSRAYEAFF
TGTGCCAGCAGCCGCGCCTATGAAGCTTTCTTT